This note documents a single T cell receptor beta chain sequence. There are 20 residues in the CDR3. The trim removed 4 bases at V and 5 bases at J, leaving 16 bases unmatched. The authors carried out high-throughput sequencing of TCR beta. They applied it to CD8+ and CD4+ T cells obtained from blood. TEMRA cells underwent FACS enrichment and CD8+ and CD4+ T cells underwent negative isolation. cDNA came from about 0.51 to 1 ug RNA primed by random hexamers. TCRdb redid the calling of the immunoSEQ multiplex PCR reads with MiXCR, one entry per CDR3 protein. The data hold about 130,000 distinct CDR3 sequences, with 90% to 95% observed a single time. The data stem from a study of CD8 T cells in Susac syndrome.

This receptor was identified in a human donor with multiple sclerosis. The material sequenced was CD8+ T cells from PBMCs. V and J are TRBV12-3 or TRBV12-4 and TRBJ2-5, with 16 bases aligning to TRBD2. The CDR3 bases are TGTGCCAGCAGTTCTCCCGATGGGGGACTAGCGGGAGGGCCGACGGAGACCCAGTACTTC. Residues: CASSSPDGGLAGGPTETQYF.